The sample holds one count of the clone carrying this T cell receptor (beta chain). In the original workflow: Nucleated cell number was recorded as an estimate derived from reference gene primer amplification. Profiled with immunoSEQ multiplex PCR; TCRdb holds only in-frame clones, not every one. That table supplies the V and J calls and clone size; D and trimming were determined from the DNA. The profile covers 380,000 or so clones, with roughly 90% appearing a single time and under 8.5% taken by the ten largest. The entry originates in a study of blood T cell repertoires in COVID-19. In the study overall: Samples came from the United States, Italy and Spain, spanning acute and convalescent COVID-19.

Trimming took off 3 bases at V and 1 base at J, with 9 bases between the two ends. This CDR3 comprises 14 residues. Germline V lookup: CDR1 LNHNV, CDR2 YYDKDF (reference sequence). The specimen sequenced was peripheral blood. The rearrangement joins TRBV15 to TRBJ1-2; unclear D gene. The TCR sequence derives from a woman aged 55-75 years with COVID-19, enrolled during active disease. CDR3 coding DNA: TGTGCCACCAGCAGTAGAACAGTTAACTATGGCTACACCTTC. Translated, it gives CATSSRTVNYGYTF.